This T cell receptor beta chain emerged from a study of T cell repertoires in cytomegalovirus infection. The study's findings and limits: Dominating the ex vivo response were TCR beta clonotypes that were CMV-specific and HLA-C-restricted. Carriers of CMV plus the relevant HLA were identified by cumulative public TCR beta family frequency.

This clonotype has a count of ten or more. The antigen is unknown. Via MiXCR, TCRdb re-called the reads, giving one row per CDR3 protein. The table includes 480,000 or so distinct CDR3 sequences, approximately 10% detected once. The sequence derives from a human donor in good health (CMV status not recorded). Some clones in this sample may be carry-over from other donors' samples. Sequencing was performed on PBMCs.

As DNA, the CDR3 is TGTGCCAGCCGGATCGGAACAGGATGGGGCACTGAAGCTTTCTTT. Its protein product is CASRIGTGWGTEAFF. V usage is TRBV28 and J usage is TRBJ1-1; D may be TRBD1 (5 bases). Germline V gene data show CDR1 as MDHEN and CDR2 as SYDVKM. The CDR3 covers 15 residues. V was trimmed by 8 bases and J by 4 bases, leaving 20 bases between them.